This T cell receptor (beta chain) was identified in a study of control samples from healthy donors and cancer patients. The germline V and J ends were trimmed by 5 bases and 5 bases, with 12 bases remaining between them. The germline gives CDR1 KGHSH, CDR2 LQKENI. The CDR3 has 13 amino acids. Assay used: immunoSEQ multiplex PCR; TCRdb lists only in-frame clones, some missing. The sample has some 110,000 clones, 80% to 90% seen once. The rearrangement uses TRBV18 and TRBJ1-1, with a possible D match to TRBD1 (6 bases). This receptor was taken from a woman between 50 and 59 years old with colorectal cancer. Sequencing was performed on PBMCs. The CDR3 is CASSTSGETEAFF. The CDR3 DNA is TGTGCCAGCTCAACTTCAGGGGAGACTGAAGCTTTCTTT.